A selection of T cell receptor beta chains follows, all from one sample in a study of T-cell reconstitution after alpha-beta-depleted transplantation in children. TCRdb reprocessed the PCR reads with MiXCR, giving one entry per CDR3 protein. The sample consists of about 90,000 distinct CDR3 sequences, 15% of them appearing once. The sequences come from PBMCs, mostly from graft donor cells, collected 180 days after TCRalphabeta/CD19-depleted stem cell transplant. The receptors were gathered from a male patient aged 2-15 years who had a stem cell transplant for acute lymphoblastic leukemia, so the T cells may come from the graft donor. Both conserved end residues are part of each CDR3. A D gene is named only where the DNA matches it firmly. Some rows mark clone size as missing; the rest say once, few, many or name a class of expanded clone.

d_gene: TRBD1; j_gene: TRBJ1-1; abundance: few; v_gene: TRBV9; CDR3aa: CASSVGGQTNTEAFF; CDR3nt: TGTGCCAGCAGCGTAGGGGGACAGACTAACACTGAAGCTTTCTTT
d_gene: .; j_gene: TRBJ2-3; abundance: few; v_gene: TRBV12-3/TRBV12-4; CDR3aa: CASSLRETPTDTQYF; CDR3nt: TGTGCCAGCAGTCTCCGGGAGACCCCCACAGATACGCAGTATTTT
d_gene: TRBD1; j_gene: TRBJ1-1; abundance: .; v_gene: TRBV2; CDR3aa: CASSVSKQGQGRGAFF; CDR3nt: TGTGCCAGCAGTGTATCTAAACAAGGACAGGGCCGGGGAGCTTTCTTT
d_gene: .; j_gene: TRBJ2-7; abundance: few; v_gene: TRBV20-1; CDR3aa: CSAGGFSYEQYF; CDR3nt: TGCAGTGCAGGAGGGTTCTCCTACGAGCAGTACTTC
d_gene: .; j_gene: TRBJ2-3; abundance: few; v_gene: TRBV2; CDR3aa: CASRLIDTQYF; CDR3nt: TGTGCCAGCCGACTCATTGATACGCAGTATTTT
d_gene: TRBD1; j_gene: TRBJ1-2; abundance: few; v_gene: TRBV7-7; CDR3aa: CASSLGTGNYGYTF; CDR3nt: TGTGCCAGCAGCTTAGGGACAGGGAACTATGGCTACACCTTC
d_gene: .; j_gene: TRBJ1-5; abundance: few; v_gene: TRBV20-1; CDR3aa: CSARGGSGMQPQHF; CDR3nt: TGCAGTGCTAGAGGGGGTAGTGGCATGCAGCCCCAGCATTTT
d_gene: .; j_gene: TRBJ2-3; abundance: .; v_gene: TRBV11-1; CDR3aa: CASSFGLGGPADTQYF; CDR3nt: TGTGCCAGCAGCTTTGGATTGGGGGGGCCCGCAGATACGCAGTATTTT
d_gene: .; j_gene: TRBJ2-3; abundance: few; v_gene: TRBV29-1; CDR3aa: CSVPGADTQYF; CDR3nt: TGCAGCGTCCCTGGTGCCGATACGCAGTATTTT
d_gene: TRBD1; j_gene: TRBJ2-7; abundance: few; v_gene: TRBV29-1; CDR3aa: CSVDGTGAYEQYF; CDR3nt: TGCAGCGTTGACGGGACAGGGGCCTACGAGCAGTACTTC
d_gene: .; j_gene: TRBJ1-3; abundance: many; v_gene: TRBV27; CDR3aa: CASSPLGEGFGNTIYF; CDR3nt: TGTGCCAGCAGCCCCCTGGGAGAAGGGTTCGGAAACACCATATATTTT
d_gene: .; j_gene: TRBJ1-2; abundance: few; v_gene: TRBV7-2; CDR3aa: CASSLSSYGYTF; CDR3nt: TGTGCCAGCAGCTTGAGCTCCTATGGCTACACCTTC
d_gene: .; j_gene: TRBJ1-3; abundance: few; v_gene: TRBV6-5; CDR3aa: CASSYGQGFLSGNTIYF; CDR3nt: TGTGCCAGCAGTTACGGGCAGGGCTTTCTCTCTGGAAACACCATATATTTT
d_gene: .; j_gene: TRBJ2-3; abundance: .; v_gene: TRBV5-1; CDR3aa: CASSLGTPSSTDTQYF; CDR3nt: TGCGCCAGCAGCTTGGGGACTCCTTCTAGCACAGATACGCAGTATTTT
d_gene: .; j_gene: TRBJ2-7; abundance: .; v_gene: TRBV3-1; CDR3aa: CASSQVRWNIHYEQYF; CDR3nt: TGTGCCAGCAGCCAAGTCCGGTGGAACATTCACTACGAGCAGTACTTC
d_gene: .; j_gene: TRBJ2-6; abundance: few; v_gene: TRBV7-9; CDR3aa: CASSFRRTGANVLTF; CDR3nt: TGTGCCAGCAGCTTTCGAAGGACCGGGGCCAACGTCCTGACTTTC
d_gene: .; j_gene: TRBJ1-2; abundance: .; v_gene: TRBV5-6; CDR3aa: CASSLRGRRYGYTF; CDR3nt: TGTGCCAGCAGCTTGCGGGGGCGGAGATATGGCTACACCTTC
d_gene: .; j_gene: TRBJ2-1; abundance: medium-sized; v_gene: TRBV5-6; CDR3aa: CASSLSGWSNEQFF; CDR3nt: TGTGCCAGCAGCTTGTCGGGTTGGTCCAATGAGCAGTTCTTC
d_gene: TRBD2; j_gene: TRBJ2-3; abundance: once; v_gene: TRBV2; CDR3aa: CASIPAGGPVRTDTQYF; CDR3nt: TGTGCCAGCATACCTGCGGGGGGGCCAGTCCGCACAGATACGCAGTATTTT
d_gene: TRBD2; j_gene: TRBJ2-5; abundance: few; v_gene: TRBV20-1; CDR3aa: CSARVPSGQETQYF; CDR3nt: TGCAGTGCTAGAGTGCCTAGCGGGCAAGAGACCCAGTACTTC
d_gene: .; j_gene: TRBJ2-3; abundance: many; v_gene: TRBV27; CDR3aa: CASSLGSIGADTQYF; CDR3nt: TGTGCCAGCAGTTTAGGTTCCATCGGGGCCGATACGCAGTATTTT
d_gene: .; j_gene: TRBJ2-7; abundance: few; v_gene: TRBV25-1; CDR3aa: CASTWGTYEQYF; CDR3nt: TGTGCCAGCACGTGGGGCACGTACGAGCAGTACTTC
d_gene: .; j_gene: TRBJ2-1; abundance: few; v_gene: TRBV7-2; CDR3aa: CASSYSGPSYNEQFF; CDR3nt: TGTGCCAGCAGCTACAGCGGCCCCTCCTACAATGAGCAGTTCTTC
d_gene: TRBD1; j_gene: TRBJ2-3; abundance: many; v_gene: TRBV12-3/TRBV12-4; CDR3aa: CASSFGQGAEDTQYF; CDR3nt: TGTGCCAGCAGTTTTGGACAGGGGGCGGAAGATACGCAGTATTTT
d_gene: TRBD1; j_gene: TRBJ2-7; abundance: .; v_gene: TRBV11-2; CDR3aa: CASSPDRGDSYEQYF; CDR3nt: TGTGCCAGCAGCCCGGACAGGGGAGACTCCTACGAGCAGTACTTC
d_gene: TRBD1; j_gene: TRBJ2-1; abundance: few; v_gene: TRBV5-1; CDR3aa: CASSRVGQVSGEQFF; CDR3nt: TGCGCCAGCAGCCGCGTCGGACAGGTATCCGGTGAGCAGTTCTTC
d_gene: .; j_gene: TRBJ1-6; abundance: .; v_gene: TRBV18; CDR3aa: CASSPLLNNSPLHF; CDR3nt: TGTGCCAGCTCACCGCTACTAAACAATTCACCCCTCCACTTT
d_gene: .; j_gene: TRBJ1-1; abundance: .; v_gene: TRBV12-3/TRBV12-4; CDR3aa: CASIGTPPTEAFF; CDR3nt: TGTGCCAGCATCGGGACCCCCCCCACTGAAGCTTTCTTT
d_gene: .; j_gene: TRBJ1-1; abundance: many; v_gene: TRBV4-3; CDR3aa: CASSQDPHRWTEAFF; CDR3nt: TGCGCCAGCAGCCAAGATCCCCACAGGTGGACTGAAGCTTTCTTT
d_gene: .; j_gene: TRBJ2-6; abundance: few; v_gene: TRBV5-1; CDR3aa: CASSFGTPHSGANVLTF; CDR3nt: TGCGCCAGCAGCTTCGGGACTCCCCACTCTGGGGCCAACGTCCTGACTTTC
d_gene: TRBD1; j_gene: TRBJ2-7; abundance: .; v_gene: TRBV28; CDR3aa: CASSSSGQGPSYEQYF; CDR3nt: TGTGCCAGCAGTTCAAGCGGACAGGGGCCCTCCTACGAGCAGTACTTC
d_gene: .; j_gene: TRBJ1-1; abundance: .; v_gene: TRBV5-1; CDR3aa: CASSKPPEGPNTEAFF; CDR3nt: TGCGCCAGCAGCAAACCTCCCGAGGGACCGAACACTGAAGCTTTCTTT
d_gene: .; j_gene: TRBJ1-1; abundance: .; v_gene: TRBV20-1; CDR3aa: CSVSGATLGNTEAFF; CDR3nt: TGCAGTGTTTCCGGTGCTACCTTGGGGAACACTGAAGCTTTCTTT
d_gene: TRBD1; j_gene: TRBJ2-3; abundance: few; v_gene: TRBV12-3/TRBV12-4; CDR3aa: CASSRTGNTQYF; CDR3nt: TGTGCCAGCAGCAGGACAGGGAATACGCAGTATTTT
d_gene: .; j_gene: TRBJ2-7; abundance: few; v_gene: TRBV5-1; CDR3aa: CASSEAYEQYF; CDR3nt: TGCGCCAGCAGCGAAGCCTACGAGCAGTACTTC
d_gene: TRBD1; j_gene: TRBJ1-5; abundance: few; v_gene: TRBV12-3/TRBV12-4; CDR3aa: CASSLRSGQGLPSNQPQHF; CDR3nt: TGTGCCAGCAGTTTAAGGTCGGGACAGGGGCTTCCTAGCAATCAGCCCCAGCATTTT
d_gene: TRBD1; j_gene: TRBJ2-7; abundance: few; v_gene: TRBV30; CDR3aa: CAWSATGGYEQYF; CDR3nt: TGTGCCTGGAGTGCGACAGGGGGCTACGAGCAGTACTTC
d_gene: .; j_gene: TRBJ2-3; abundance: .; v_gene: TRBV5-1; CDR3aa: CASTLGGPASTDTQYF; CDR3nt: TGCGCCAGCACCTTGGGGGGGCCGGCTAGCACAGATACGCAGTATTTT
d_gene: .; j_gene: TRBJ2-5; abundance: .; v_gene: TRBV15; CDR3aa: CATSTGQQVQETQYF; CDR3nt: TGTGCCACCAGCACAGGACAGCAAGTCCAAGAGACCCAGTACTTC
d_gene: TRBD1; j_gene: TRBJ2-7; abundance: few; v_gene: TRBV5-1; CDR3aa: CASSTRTGVNEQYF; CDR3nt: TGCGCCAGCAGCACCAGGACAGGGGTTAACGAGCAGTACTTC
d_gene: TRBD2; j_gene: TRBJ2-4; abundance: .; v_gene: TRBV7-2; CDR3aa: CASSLAPSGGGVAKNIQYF; CDR3nt: TGTGCCAGCAGCTTAGCCCCTAGCGGGGGTGGGGTAGCCAAAAACATTCAGTACTTC
d_gene: .; j_gene: TRBJ1-1; abundance: many; v_gene: TRBV4-3; CDR3aa: CASSQEKGTGFEAFF; CDR3nt: TGCGCCAGCAGCCAAGAGAAGGGAACGGGATTTGAAGCTTTCTTT
d_gene: TRBD1; j_gene: TRBJ2-7; abundance: few; v_gene: TRBV4-1; CDR3aa: CASSQYQGAMDEQYF; CDR3nt: TGCGCCAGCAGCCAGTATCAGGGGGCAATGGACGAGCAGTACTTC
d_gene: TRBD1; j_gene: TRBJ1-3; abundance: few; v_gene: TRBV2; CDR3aa: CASSLPRDRRLSSGNTIYF; CDR3nt: TGTGCCAGCAGCCTCCCCCGGGACAGGCGATTAAGCTCTGGAAACACCATATATTTT
d_gene: .; j_gene: TRBJ2-3; abundance: few; v_gene: TRBV5-1; CDR3aa: CASSLLLTDTQYF; CDR3nt: TGCGCCAGCAGCTTGCTCTTGACAGATACGCAGTATTTT
d_gene: .; j_gene: TRBJ2-6; abundance: few; v_gene: TRBV10-2; CDR3aa: CASRGGYSGANVLTF; CDR3nt: TGCGCCAGCAGGGGGGGTTACTCTGGGGCCAACGTCCTGACTTTC
d_gene: .; j_gene: TRBJ1-1; abundance: few; v_gene: TRBV2; CDR3aa: CASSERGGVTEAFF; CDR3nt: TGTGCCAGCAGTGAACGGGGAGGGGTCACTGAAGCTTTCTTT
d_gene: .; j_gene: TRBJ1-5; abundance: few; v_gene: TRBV5-1; CDR3aa: CASSLAVGEDQPQHF; CDR3nt: TGCGCCAGCAGCTTGGCGGTAGGGGAGGATCAGCCCCAGCATTTT